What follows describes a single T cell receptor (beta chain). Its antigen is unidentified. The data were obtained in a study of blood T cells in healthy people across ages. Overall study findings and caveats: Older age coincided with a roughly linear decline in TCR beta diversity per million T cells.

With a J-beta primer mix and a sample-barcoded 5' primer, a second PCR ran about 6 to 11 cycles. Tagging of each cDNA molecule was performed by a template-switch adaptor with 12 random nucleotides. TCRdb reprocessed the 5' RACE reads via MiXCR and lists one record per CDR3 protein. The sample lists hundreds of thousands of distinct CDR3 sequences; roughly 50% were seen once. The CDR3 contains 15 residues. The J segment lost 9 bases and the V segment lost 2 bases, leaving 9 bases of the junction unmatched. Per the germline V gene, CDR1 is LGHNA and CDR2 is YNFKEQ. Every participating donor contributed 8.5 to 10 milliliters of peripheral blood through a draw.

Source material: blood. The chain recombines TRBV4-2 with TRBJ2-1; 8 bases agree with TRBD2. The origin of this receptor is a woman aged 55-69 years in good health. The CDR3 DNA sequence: TGTGCCAGCAGCCAAACCAGCGGGAGTTCGGGTGAGCAGTTCTTC. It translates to CASSQTSGSSGEQFF.